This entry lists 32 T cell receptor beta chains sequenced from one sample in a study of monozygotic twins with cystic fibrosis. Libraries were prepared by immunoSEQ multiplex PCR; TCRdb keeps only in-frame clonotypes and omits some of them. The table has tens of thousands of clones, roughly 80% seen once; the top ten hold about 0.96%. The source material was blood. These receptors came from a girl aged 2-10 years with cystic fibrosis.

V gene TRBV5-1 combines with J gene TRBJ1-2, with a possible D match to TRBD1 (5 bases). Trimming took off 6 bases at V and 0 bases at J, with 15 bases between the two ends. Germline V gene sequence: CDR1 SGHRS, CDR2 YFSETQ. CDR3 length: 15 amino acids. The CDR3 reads CASTSRAESNYGYTF. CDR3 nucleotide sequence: TGCGCCAGCACCTCCAGGGCGGAATCTAACTATGGCTACACCTTC.

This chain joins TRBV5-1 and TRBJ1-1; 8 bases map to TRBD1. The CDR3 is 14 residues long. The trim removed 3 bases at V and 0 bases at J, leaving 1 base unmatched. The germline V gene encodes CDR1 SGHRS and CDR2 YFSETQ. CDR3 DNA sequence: TGCGCCAGCAGCTCGACAGGGGTGAACACTGAAGCTTTCTTT. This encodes CASSSTGVNTEAFF.

The CDR3 spells CASSFIAGGDEQFF. DNA for the CDR3: TGTGCCAGCAGCTTTATAGCGGGAGGCGACGAGCAGTTCTTC. The gene calls are TRBV7-8 and TRBJ2-1; 10 bases are shared with TRBD2. Losses at the gene ends were 3 bases for V and 10 bases for J; bases not matched to a gene: 6. The V gene's germline CDR1 is SGHVS and CDR2 FQNEAQ. The CDR3 is made up of 14 amino acids.

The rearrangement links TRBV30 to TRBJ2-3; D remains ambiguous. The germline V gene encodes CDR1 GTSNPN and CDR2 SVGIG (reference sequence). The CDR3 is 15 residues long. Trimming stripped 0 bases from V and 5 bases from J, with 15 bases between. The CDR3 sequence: CAWSVSAGREDTQYF. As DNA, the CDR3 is TGTGCCTGGAGTGTAAGTGCCGGAAGGGAAGATACGCAGTATTTT.

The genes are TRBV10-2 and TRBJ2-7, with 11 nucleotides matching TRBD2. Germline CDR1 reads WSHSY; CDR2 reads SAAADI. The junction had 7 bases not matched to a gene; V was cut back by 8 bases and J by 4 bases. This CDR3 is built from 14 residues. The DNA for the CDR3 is TGCGCCAGCGGCCAGACTAGCGGGATTTACGAGCAGTACTTC. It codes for CASGQTSGIYEQYF.

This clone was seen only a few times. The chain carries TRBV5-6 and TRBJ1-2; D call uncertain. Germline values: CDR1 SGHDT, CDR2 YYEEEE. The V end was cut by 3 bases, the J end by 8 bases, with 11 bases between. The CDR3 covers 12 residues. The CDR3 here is CASSSTRQGYTF. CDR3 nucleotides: TGTGCCAGCAGCTCGACTCGTCAGGGCTACACCTTC.

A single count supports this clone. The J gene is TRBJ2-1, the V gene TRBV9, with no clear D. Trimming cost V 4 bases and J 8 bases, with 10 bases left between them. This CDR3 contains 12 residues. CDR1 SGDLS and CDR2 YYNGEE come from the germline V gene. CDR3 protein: CASSSLSDEQFF. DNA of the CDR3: TGTGCCAGCAGCTCCCTAAGCGATGAGCAGTTCTTC.

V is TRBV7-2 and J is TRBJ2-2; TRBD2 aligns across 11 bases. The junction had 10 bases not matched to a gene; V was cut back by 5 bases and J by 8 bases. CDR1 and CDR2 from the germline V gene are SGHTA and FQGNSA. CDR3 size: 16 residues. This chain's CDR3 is CASSHGLAGPSGELFF. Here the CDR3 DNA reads TGTGCCAGCAGCCATGGACTAGCGGGTCCGTCTGGGGAGCTGTTTTTT.

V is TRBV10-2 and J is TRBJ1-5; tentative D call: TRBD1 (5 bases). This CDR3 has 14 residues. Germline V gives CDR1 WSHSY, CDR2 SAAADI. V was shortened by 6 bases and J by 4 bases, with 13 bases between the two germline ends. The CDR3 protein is CASRGRGSNQPQHF. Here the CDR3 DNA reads TGCGCCAGCAGGGGTAGGGGTTCGAATCAGCCCCAGCATTTT.

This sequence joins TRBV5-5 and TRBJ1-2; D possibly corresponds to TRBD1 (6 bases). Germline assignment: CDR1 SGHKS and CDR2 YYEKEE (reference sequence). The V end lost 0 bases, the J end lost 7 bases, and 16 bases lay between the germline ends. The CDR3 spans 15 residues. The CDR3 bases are TGTGCCAGCAGCTTGGTTCGGGGGGGCGTAAGTGGCTACACCTTC. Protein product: CASSLVRGGVSGYTF.

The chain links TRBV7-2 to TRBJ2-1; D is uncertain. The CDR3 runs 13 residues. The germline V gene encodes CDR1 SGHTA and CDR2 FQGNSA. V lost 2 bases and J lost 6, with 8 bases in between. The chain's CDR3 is CASSLLLRNEQFF. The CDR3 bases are TGTGCCAGCAGCTTACTACTCCGCAATGAGCAGTTCTTC.

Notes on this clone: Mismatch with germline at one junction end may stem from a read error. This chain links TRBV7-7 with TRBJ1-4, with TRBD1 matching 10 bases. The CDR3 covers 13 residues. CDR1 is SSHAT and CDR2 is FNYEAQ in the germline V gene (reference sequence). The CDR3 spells CASSRDRGEKLFF. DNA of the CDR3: TGTGCTAGCAGCAGGGACAGGGGTGAAAAACTGTTTTTT.

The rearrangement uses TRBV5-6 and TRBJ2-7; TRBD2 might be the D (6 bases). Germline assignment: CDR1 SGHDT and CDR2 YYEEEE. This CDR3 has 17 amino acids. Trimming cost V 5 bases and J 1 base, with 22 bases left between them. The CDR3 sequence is CASSPYPGSYTSYEQYF. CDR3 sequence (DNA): TGTGCCAGCAGTCCTTACCCCGGGAGCTATACTTCCTACGAGCAGTACTTC. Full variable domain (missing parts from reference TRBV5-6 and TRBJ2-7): DAGVTQSPTHLIKTRGQQVTLRCSPKSGHDTVSWYQQALGQGPQFIFQYYEEEERQRGNFPDRFSGHQFPNYSSELNVNALLLGDSALYLCASSPYPGSYTSYEQYFGPGTRLTVT.

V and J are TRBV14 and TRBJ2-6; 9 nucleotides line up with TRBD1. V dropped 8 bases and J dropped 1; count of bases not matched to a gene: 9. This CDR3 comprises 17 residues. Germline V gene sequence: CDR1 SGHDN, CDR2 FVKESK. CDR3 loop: CASRGTGTISGANVLTF. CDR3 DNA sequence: TGTGCCAGCCGCGGGACAGGGACGATATCTGGGGCCAACGTCCTGACTTTC.

Written as DNA, the CDR3 is TGCGCCAGCAGCCTCGGGACAGGGGCAACGGCTTTCTTT. Translation gives CASSLGTGATAFF. V is TRBV5-1 and J is TRBJ1-1; 10 bases agree with TRBD1. The CDR3 is made up of 13 amino acids. CDR1 is SGHRS, CDR2 YFSETQ, per germline. The ends lost 4 bases at V and 11 bases at J; junction bases unmatched: 8.

CDR3 protein: CASSQGLVVMGLHNEKLFF. The CDR3 coding sequence is TGCGCCAGCAGCCAAGGTTTAGTCGTTATGGGGTTACATAATGAAAAACTGTTTTTT. The chain carries TRBV4-1 and TRBJ1-4; D remains ambiguous. V lost 1 base and J 4 bases, leaving 22 bases between the germline ends. This CDR3 is built from 19 residues. Germline V gene data show CDR1 as MGHRA and CDR2 as YSYEKL.

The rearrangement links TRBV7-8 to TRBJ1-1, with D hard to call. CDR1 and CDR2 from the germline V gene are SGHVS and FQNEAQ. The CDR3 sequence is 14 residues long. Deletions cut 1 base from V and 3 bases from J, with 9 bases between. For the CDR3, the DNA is TGTGCCAGCAGCTTAGGAGGACGGGACACTGAAGCTTTCTTT. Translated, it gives CASSLGGRDTEAFF. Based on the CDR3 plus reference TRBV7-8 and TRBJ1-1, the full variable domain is GAGVSQSPRYKVAKRGQDVALRCDPISGHVSLFWYQQALGQGPEFLTYFQNEAQLDKSGLPSDRFFAERPEGSVSTLKIQRTQQEDSAVYLCASSLGGRDTEAFFGQGTRLTVV.

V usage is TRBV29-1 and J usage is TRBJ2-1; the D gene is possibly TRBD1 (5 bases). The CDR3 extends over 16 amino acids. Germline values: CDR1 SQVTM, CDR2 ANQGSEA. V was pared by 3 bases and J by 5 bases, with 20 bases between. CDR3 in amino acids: CSVELSLDNRNNEQFF. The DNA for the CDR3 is TGCAGCGTTGAGCTCTCTCTGGATAACAGGAACAATGAGCAGTTCTTC.

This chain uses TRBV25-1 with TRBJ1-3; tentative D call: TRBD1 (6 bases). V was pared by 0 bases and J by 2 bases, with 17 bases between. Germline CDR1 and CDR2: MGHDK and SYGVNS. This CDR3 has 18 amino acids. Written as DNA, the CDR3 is TGTGCCAGCAGTGAATATTTCGGGGGCGCAAACCCTGGAAACACCATATATTTT. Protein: CASSEYFGGANPGNTIYF.

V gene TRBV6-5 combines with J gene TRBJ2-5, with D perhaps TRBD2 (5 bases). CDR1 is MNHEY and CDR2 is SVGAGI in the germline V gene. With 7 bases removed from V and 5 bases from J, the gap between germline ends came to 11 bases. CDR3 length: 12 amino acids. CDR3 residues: CASTGFGETQYF. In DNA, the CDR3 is TGTGCCAGCACGGGGTTCGGTGAGACCCAGTACTTC.

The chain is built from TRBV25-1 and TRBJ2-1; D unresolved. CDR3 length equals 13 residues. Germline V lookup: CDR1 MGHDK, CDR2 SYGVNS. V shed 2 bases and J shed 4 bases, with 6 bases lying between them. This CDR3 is CASSEVRYNEQFF. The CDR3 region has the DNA TGTGCCAGCAGTGAAGTTAGGTACAATGAGCAGTTCTTC.

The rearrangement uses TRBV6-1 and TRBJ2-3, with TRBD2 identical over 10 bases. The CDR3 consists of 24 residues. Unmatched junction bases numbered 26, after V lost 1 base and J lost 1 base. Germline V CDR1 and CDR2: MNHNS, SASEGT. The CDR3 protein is CASSEELFYAASGSLGLGTDTQYF. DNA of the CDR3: TGTGCCAGCAGTGAAGAATTGTTTTATGCGGCTAGCGGGAGTTTAGGGTTAGGCACAGATACGCAGTATTTT.

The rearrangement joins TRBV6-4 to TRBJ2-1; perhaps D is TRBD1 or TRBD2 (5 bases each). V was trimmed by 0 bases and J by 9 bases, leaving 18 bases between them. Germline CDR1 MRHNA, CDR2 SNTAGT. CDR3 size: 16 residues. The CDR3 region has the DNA TGTGCCAGCAGTGACTCGTTAGGGACCGGAACCAGTGAGCAGTTCTTC. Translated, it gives CASSDSLGTGTSEQFF.

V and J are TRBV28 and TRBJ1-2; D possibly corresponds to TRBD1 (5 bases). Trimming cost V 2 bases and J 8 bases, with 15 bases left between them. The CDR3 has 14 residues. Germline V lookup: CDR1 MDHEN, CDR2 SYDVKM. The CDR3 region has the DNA TGTGCCAGCAGTTTAAGTCAGGGTTATGGGGGCTACACCTTC. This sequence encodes CASSLSQGYGGYTF.

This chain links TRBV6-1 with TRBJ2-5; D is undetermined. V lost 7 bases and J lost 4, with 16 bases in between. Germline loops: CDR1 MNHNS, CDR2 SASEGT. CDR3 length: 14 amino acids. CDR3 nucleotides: TGTGCCAGCATGGAAACGTTGGTCTCAGAGACCCAGTACTTC. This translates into CASMETLVSETQYF.

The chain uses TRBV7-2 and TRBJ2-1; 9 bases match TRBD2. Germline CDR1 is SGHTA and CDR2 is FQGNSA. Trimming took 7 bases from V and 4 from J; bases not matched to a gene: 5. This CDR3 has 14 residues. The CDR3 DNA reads TGTGCCAGCATTCCGGGACTAGCTTACAATGAGCAGTTCTTC. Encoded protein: CASIPGLAYNEQFF. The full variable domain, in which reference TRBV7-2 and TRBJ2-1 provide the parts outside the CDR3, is GAGVSQSPSNKVTEKGKDVELRCDPISGHTALYWYRQSLGQGLEFLIYFQGNSAPDKSGLPSDRFSAERTGGSVSTLTIQRTQQEDSAVYLCASIPGLAYNEQFFGPGTRLTVL.

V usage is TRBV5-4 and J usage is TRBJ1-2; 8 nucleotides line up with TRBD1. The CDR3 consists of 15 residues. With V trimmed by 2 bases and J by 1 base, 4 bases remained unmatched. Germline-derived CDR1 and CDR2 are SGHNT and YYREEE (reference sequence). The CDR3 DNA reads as TGTGCCAGCAGCTTACAGGGGGTCCTTAACTATGGCTACACCTTC. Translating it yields CASSLQGVLNYGYTF.

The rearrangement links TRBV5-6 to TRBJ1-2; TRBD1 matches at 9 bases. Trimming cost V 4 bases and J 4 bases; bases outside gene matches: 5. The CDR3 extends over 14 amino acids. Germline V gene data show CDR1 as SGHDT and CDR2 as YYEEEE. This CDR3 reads CASSIGTGSYGYTF. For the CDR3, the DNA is TGTGCCAGCAGCATAGGGACAGGGAGCTATGGCTACACCTTC. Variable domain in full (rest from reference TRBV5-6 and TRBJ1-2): DAGVTQSPTHLIKTRGQQVTLRCSPKSGHDTVSWYQQALGQGPQFIFQYYEEEERQRGNFPDRFSGHQFPNYSSELNVNALLLGDSALYLCASSIGTGSYGYTFGSGTRLTVV.

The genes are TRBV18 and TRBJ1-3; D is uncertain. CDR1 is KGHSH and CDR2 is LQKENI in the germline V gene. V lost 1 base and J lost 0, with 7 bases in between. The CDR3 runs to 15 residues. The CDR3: CASSPQSFSGNTIYF. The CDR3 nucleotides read TGTGCCAGCTCACCACAGTCATTCTCTGGAAACACCATATATTTT.

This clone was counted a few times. The CDR3 coding sequence is TGCGCCAGCAGTGAGTCGGACGGGCCGGACGAGCAGTACTTC. Translation gives CASSESDGPDEQYF. This chain joins TRBV10-1 and TRBJ2-7; no reliable D call. V dropped 0 bases and J dropped 5 bases, with 11 bases sitting between them. CDR1 is WNHNN and CDR2 is SYGVQD in the germline V gene (reference sequence). The CDR3 length is 14 residues.

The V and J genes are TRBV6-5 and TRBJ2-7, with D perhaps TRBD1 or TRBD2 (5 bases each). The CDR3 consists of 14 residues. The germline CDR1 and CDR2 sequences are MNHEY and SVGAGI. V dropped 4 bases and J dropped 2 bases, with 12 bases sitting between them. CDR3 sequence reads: CASSSGQEPYEQYF. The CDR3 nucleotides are TGTGCCAGCAGTTCGGGGCAGGAACCCTACGAGCAGTACTTC.

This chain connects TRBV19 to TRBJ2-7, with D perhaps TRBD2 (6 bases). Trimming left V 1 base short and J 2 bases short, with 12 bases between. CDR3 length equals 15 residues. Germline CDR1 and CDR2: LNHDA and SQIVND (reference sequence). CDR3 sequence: CASSIAPRGTYEQYF. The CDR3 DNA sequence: TGTGCCAGTAGTATAGCCCCCCGCGGGACCTACGAGCAGTACTTC.